Listed here are 4 T cell receptor beta chains from one sample, sequenced in a study of cytotoxic CD8 clonotypes in ibrutinib-treated CLL. Measured with immunoSEQ multiplex PCR; TCRdb has only the in-frame clones, and not every one. Of 150,000 or so clones in the sample, about 78% are singletons; the top ten hold roughly 4.7%. The specimen was PBMCs, collected after 24 months of ibrutinib treatment. The receptors shown here come from a human donor with chronic lymphocytic leukemia.

The CDR3 is CAISVGLAVPTDTQYF. The CDR3 DNA reads as TGTGCCATCAGTGTGGGGCTAGCGGTCCCCACAGATACGCAGTATTTT. V gene TRBV10-3 combines with J gene TRBJ2-3, with 7 positions matching TRBD2. Germline trimming cut 4 bases from V and 2 bases from J; bases unmatched to any gene: 9. The CDR3 covers 16 residues. The germline V gene has CDR1 ENHRY and CDR2 SYGVKD.

This clone showed up just a few times. The rearrangement joins TRBV6-6 to TRBJ2-5, with 8 bases fitting TRBD2. This CDR3 has 14 amino acids. Trimming removed 5 bases from V and 1 base from J; junction bases left unmatched: 3. Germline CDR1 MNHNY, CDR2 SVGAGI (reference sequence). In DNA form, the CDR3 reads TGTGCCAGCAGTCCCGGGACTAGCCAAGAGACCCAGTACTTC. Protein product: CASSPGTSQETQYF.

The V and J genes are TRBV6-5 and TRBJ1-5; TRBD1 aligns across 7 bases. The CDR3 is 14 residues long. Germline trimming cut 2 bases from V and 5 bases from J; bases unmatched to any gene: 3. The germline gives CDR1 MNHEY, CDR2 SVGAGI. CDR3 nucleotides: TGTGCCAGCAGTTACACAGGGGTACATCAGCCCCAGCATTTT. Its translation is CASSYTGVHQPQHF.

This clone was seen only once. The DNA of the CDR3 is TGTGCCAGCAGCCTAGGGGGTCGGGCTGAAGCTTTCTTT. Translated, it gives CASSLGGRAEAFF. The chain employs TRBV7-3 and TRBJ1-1, with TRBD1 as a possible D gene (6 bases). The ends were cut back, 5 bases at V and 6 bases at J, with 13 bases in the middle. CDR1 is SGHTA, CDR2 FQGTGA, per germline. The CDR3 consists of 13 residues.